Sequencing of this T cell receptor (beta chain) was carried out in a study of cytomegalovirus exposure and HLA in healthy donors. Across the study: Inside one of the first data releases sat about 91 million unique TCRs taken from HLA-typed donors.

Regarding the study as a whole: When analyzed later, a missense DCLRE1C variant was found to be linked to TCR beta V- and J-gene trimming. Of the V segments, some could not be distinguished, including TRBV6-2 and TRBV6-3, and were excluded. There were 160 or so TCR beta chains listed as cytomegalovirus-associated.

60 Vbeta and 13 Jbeta primers were used in PCR. Sequenced by immunoSEQ multiplex PCR; TCRdb stores in-frame clones only, minus some. The sample consists of about 130,000 clones, over 70% of them appearing once. As regards this clone: The antigen is not known.

The ends were cut back, 7 bases at V and 0 bases at J, with 11 bases in the middle. This CDR3 contains 14 residues. Germline CDR1 is SGHDT and CDR2 is YYEEEE. The gene calls are TRBV5-6 and TRBJ1-3; D is uncertain. The clonotype was recovered from a woman between 40 and 50 years old in good health and CMV-seronegative. The sequenced sample consisted of PBMCs. The CDR3 protein is CASHQESSGNTIYF. CDR3 DNA sequence: TGTGCCAGCCACCAGGAATCCTCTGGAAACACCATATATTTT.